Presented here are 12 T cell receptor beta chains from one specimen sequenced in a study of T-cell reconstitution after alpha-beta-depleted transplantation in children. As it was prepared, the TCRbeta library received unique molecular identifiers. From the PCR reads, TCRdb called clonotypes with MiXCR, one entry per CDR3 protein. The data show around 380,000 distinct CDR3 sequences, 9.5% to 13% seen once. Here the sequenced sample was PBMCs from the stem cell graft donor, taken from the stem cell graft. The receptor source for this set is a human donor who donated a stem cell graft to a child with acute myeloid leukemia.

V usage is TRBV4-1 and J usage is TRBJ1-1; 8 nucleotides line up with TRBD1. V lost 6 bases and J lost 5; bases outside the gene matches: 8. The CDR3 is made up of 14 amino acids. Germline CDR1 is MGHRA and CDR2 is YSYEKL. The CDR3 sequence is CASRSFDRGTEAFF. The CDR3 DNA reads TGCGCCAGCAGGAGTTTTGACAGGGGAACTGAAGCTTTCTTT.

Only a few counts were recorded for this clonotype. The CDR3 region is CASGTGTGGTDTQYF. DNA for the CDR3: TGTGCCAGCGGAACCGGGACAGGGGGCACAGATACGCAGTATTTT. The chain recombines TRBV5-8 with TRBJ2-3; 10 nucleotides line up with TRBD1. CDR1 is SGHTS and CDR2 is YDEGEE in the germline V gene. V trimming: 7 bases; J trimming: 1 base; junction bases outside the gene matches: 6. The CDR3 extends over 15 amino acids.

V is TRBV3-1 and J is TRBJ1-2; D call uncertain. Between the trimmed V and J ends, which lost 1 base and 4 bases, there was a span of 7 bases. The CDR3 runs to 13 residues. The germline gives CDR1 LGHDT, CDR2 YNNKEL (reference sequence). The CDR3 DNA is TGTGCCAGCAGCCAAGGGAAAGGCTATGGCTACACCTTC. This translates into CASSQGKGYGYTF.

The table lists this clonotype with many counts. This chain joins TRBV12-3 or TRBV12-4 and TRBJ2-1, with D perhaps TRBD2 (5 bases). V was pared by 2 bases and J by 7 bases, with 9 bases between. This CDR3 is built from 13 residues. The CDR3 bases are TGTGCCAGCAGTTTATTTTTAGCGAATGAGCAGTTCTTC. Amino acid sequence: CASSLFLANEQFF.

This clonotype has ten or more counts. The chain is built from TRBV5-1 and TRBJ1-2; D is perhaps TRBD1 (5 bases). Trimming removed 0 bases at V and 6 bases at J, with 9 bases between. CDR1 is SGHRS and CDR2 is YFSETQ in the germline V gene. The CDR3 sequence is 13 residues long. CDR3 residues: CASSLDGDDGYTF. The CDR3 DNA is TGCGCCAGCAGCTTGGATGGGGACGATGGCTACACCTTC.

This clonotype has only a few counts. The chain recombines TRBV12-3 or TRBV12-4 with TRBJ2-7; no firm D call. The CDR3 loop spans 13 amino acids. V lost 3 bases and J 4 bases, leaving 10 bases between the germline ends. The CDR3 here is CASSFGQPYEQYF. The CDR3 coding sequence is TGTGCCAGCAGTTTCGGCCAGCCGTACGAGCAGTACTTC.

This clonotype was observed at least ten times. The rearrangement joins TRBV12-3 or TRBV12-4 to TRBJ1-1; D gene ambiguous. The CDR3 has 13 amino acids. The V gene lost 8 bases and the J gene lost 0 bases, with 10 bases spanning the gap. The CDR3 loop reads CASSTRVNTEAFF. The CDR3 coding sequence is TGTGCCAGCTCGACTCGGGTGAACACTGAAGCTTTCTTT.

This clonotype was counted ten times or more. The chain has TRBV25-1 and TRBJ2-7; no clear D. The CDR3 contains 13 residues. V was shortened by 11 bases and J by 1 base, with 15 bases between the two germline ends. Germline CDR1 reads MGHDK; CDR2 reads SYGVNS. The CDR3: CASEAGQSYEQYF. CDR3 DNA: TGTGCCTCCGAGGCAGGCCAATCCTACGAGCAGTACTTC.

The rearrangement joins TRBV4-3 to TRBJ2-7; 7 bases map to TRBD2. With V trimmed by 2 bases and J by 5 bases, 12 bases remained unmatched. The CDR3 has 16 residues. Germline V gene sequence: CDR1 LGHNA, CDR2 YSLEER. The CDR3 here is CASSQMSRAGVHEQYF. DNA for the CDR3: TGCGCCAGCAGCCAAATGAGTCGGGCGGGAGTCCACGAGCAGTACTTC.

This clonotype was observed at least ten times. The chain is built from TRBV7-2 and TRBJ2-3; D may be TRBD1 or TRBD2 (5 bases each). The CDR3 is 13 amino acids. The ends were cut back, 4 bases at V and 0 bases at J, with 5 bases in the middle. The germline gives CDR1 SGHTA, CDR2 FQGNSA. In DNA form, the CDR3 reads TGTGCCAGCAGCTGGGACAGCACAGATACGCAGTATTTT. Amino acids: CASSWDSTDTQYF.

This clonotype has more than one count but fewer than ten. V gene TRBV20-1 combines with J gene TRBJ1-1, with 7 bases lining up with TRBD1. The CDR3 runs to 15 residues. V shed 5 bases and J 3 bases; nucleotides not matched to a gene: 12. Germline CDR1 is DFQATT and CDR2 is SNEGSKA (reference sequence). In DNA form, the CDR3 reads TGCAGTGCTTGGACAGGAGGGCTAGCACACACTGAAGCTTTCTTT. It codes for CSAWTGGLAHTEAFF.

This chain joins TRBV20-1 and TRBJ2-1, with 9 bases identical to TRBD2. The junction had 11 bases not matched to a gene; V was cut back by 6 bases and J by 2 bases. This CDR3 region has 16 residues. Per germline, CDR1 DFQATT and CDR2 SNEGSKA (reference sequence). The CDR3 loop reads CSAKLLSGGTYNEQFF. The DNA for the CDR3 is TGCAGTGCCAAACTTCTTAGCGGGGGCACCTACAATGAGCAGTTCTTC.